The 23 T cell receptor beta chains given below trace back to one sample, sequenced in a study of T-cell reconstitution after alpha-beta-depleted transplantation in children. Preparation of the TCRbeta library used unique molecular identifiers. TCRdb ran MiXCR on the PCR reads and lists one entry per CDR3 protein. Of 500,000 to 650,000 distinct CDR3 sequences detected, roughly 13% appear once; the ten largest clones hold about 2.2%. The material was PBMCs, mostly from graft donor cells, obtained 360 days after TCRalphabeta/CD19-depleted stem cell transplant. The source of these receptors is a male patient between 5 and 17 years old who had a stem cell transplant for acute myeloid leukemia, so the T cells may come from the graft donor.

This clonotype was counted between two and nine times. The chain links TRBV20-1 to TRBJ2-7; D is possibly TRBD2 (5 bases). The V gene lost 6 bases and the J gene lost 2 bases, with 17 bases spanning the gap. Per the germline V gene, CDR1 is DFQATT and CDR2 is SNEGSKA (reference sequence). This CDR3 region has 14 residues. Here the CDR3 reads CSAPGRRPPYEQYF. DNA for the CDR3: TGCAGTGCCCCCGGTAGGAGGCCGCCCTACGAGCAGTACTTC.

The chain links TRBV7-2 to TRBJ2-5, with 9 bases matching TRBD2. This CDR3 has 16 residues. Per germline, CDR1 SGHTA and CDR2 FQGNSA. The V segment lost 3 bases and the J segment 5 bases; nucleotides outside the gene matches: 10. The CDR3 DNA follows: TGTGCCAGCAGCTTCCCGCGGGGGGGGAGCAAGGAGACCCAGTACTTC. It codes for CASSFPRGGSKETQYF.

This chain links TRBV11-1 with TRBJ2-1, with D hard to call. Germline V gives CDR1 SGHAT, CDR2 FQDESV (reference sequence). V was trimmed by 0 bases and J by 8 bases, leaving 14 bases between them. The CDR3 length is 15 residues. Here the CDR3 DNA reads TGTGCCAGCAGCTTAGCGGGCCAGTTGCCCCATGAGCAGTTCTTC. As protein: CASSLAGQLPHEQFF.

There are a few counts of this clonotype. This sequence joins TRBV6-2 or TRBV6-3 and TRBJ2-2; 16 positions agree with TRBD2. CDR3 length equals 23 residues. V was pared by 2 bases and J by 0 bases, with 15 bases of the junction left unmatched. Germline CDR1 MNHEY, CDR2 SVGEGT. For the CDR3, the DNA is TGTGCCAGCAGTTACCGCCGAATAATTACGGGACTAGCGGGAGGGCCGAACACCGGGGAGCTGTTTTTT. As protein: CASSYRRIITGLAGGPNTGELFF.

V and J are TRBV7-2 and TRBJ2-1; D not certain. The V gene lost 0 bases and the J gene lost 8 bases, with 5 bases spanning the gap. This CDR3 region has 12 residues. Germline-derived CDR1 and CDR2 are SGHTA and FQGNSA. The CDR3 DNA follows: TGTGCCAGCAGCTTAGCCGGGTATGAGCAGTTCTTC. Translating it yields CASSLAGYEQFF. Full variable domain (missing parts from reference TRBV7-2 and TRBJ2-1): GAGVSQSPSNKVTEKGKDVELRCDPISGHTALYWYRQSLGQGLEFLIYFQGNSAPDKSGLPSDRFSAERTGGSVSTLTIQRTQQEDSAVYLCASSLAGYEQFFGPGTRLTVL.

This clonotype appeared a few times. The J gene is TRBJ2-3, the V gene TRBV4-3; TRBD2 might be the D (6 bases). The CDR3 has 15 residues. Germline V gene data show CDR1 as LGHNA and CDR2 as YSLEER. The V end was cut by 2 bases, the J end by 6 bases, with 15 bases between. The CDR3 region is CASSQRELAADTQYF. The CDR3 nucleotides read TGCGCCAGCAGCCAACGAGAACTAGCAGCCGATACGCAGTATTTT.

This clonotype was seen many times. The CDR3 loop reads CASGDRGRQTQYF. In nucleotides, the CDR3 is TGTGCCAGCGGTGACAGGGGAAGGCAGACCCAGTACTTC. The chain recombines TRBV28 with TRBJ2-5; TRBD1 matches 8 bases. This CDR3 is 13 amino acids long. Trimming cost V 8 bases and J 6 bases; bases outside gene matches: 8. Germline V gene sequence: CDR1 MDHEN, CDR2 SYDVKM.

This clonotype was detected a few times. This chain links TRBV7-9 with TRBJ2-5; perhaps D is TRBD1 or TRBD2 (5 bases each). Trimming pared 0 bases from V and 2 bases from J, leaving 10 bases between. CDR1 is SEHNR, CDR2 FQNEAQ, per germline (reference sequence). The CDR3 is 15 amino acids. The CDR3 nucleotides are TGTGCCAGCAGCTTAGCGCAGGGAGAGCAAGAGACCCAGTACTTC. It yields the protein CASSLAQGEQETQYF.

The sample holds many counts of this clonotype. CDR3 sequence (DNA): TGTGCCAGCAGACCCACAGGGGGCTACACTGAAGCTTTCTTT. Translated, it gives CASRPTGGYTEAFF. The rearrangement links TRBV12-3 or TRBV12-4 to TRBJ1-1, with TRBD1 matching 9 bases. The CDR3 contains 14 residues. V lost 6 bases to trimming and J lost 3 bases; unmatched junction nucleotides: 5.

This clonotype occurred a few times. The CDR3 loop is CASSLAPGGEQFF. The DNA of the CDR3 is TGTGCCAGCAGCTTAGCTCCGGGAGGTGAGCAGTTCTTC. The V and J genes are TRBV7-2 and TRBJ2-1; 7 bases are shared with TRBD2. Trimming took 0 bases from V and 9 from J; bases not matched to a gene: 2. Germline CDR1 is SGHTA and CDR2 is FQGNSA. The CDR3 contains 13 residues.

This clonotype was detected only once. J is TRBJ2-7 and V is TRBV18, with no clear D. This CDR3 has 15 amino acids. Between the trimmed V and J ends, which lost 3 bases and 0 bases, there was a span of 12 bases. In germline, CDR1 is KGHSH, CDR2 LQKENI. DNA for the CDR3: TGTGCCAGCTCACCGCTACGTCGGAGCTCCTACGAGCAGTACTTC. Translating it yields CASSPLRRSSYEQYF.

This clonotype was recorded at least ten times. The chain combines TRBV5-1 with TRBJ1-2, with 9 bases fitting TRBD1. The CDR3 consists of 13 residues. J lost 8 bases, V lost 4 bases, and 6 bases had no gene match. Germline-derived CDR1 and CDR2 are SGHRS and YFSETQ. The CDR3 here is CASSPRTGEGYTF. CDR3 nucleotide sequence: TGCGCCAGCAGCCCACGGACAGGGGAAGGCTACACCTTC.

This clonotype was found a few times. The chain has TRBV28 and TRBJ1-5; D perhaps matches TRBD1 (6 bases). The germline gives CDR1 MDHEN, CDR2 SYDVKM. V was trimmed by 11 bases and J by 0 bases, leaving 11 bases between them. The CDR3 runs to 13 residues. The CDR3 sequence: CAGGGASNQPQHF. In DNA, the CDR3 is TGTGCCGGAGGGGGAGCTAGCAATCAGCCCCAGCATTTT.

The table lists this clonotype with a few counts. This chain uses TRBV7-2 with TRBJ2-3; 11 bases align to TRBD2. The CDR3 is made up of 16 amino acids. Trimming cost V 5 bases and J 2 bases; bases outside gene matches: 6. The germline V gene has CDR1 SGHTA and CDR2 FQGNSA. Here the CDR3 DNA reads TGTGCCAGCAGCCCGGGACTAGCGGACTACACAGATACGCAGTATTTT. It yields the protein CASSPGLADYTDTQYF. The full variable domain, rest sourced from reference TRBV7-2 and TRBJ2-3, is GAGVSQSPSNKVTEKGKDVELRCDPISGHTALYWYRQSLGQGLEFLIYFQGNSAPDKSGLPSDRFSAERTGGSVSTLTIQRTQQEDSAVYLCASSPGLADYTDTQYFGPGTRLTVL.

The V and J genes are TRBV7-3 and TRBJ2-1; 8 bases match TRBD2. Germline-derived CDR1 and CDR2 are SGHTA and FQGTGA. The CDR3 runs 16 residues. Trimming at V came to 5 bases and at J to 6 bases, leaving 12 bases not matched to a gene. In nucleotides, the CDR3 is TGTGCCAGCAGCCCTCTGGGTAGCGGGGCGTTCAATGAGCAGTTCTTC. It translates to CASSPLGSGAFNEQFF.

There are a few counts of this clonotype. This chain's CDR3 is CASSLDLGSGTDTQYF. CDR3 nucleotide sequence: TGTGCCAGCAGCTTAGATCTGGGTAGCGGCACAGATACGCAGTATTTT. V and J are TRBV7-3 and TRBJ2-3, with D possibly TRBD2 on 5 matching bases. The CDR3 contains 16 residues. The V end was cut by 2 bases, the J end by 1 base, with 13 bases between. In germline, CDR1 is SGHTA, CDR2 FQGTGA.

The CDR3 nucleotides read TGTGCCAGCAGCTCGAAGCGGGATTACACCGGGGAGCTGTTTTTT. Its protein product is CASSSKRDYTGELFF. V is TRBV7-2 and J is TRBJ2-2; 7 bases are shared with TRBD2. Germline trimming cut 4 bases from V and 3 bases from J; bases unmatched to any gene: 5. Germline CDR1 is SGHTA and CDR2 is FQGNSA. This CDR3 contains 15 residues.

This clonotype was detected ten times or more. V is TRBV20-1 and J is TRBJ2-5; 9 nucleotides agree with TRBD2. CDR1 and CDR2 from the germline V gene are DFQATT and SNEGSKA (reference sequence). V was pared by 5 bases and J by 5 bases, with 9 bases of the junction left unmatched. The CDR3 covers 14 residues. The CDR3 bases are TGCAGTGCTGGTAGCGGGAGAGCCCGCGAGACCCAGTACTTC. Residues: CSAGSGRARETQYF.

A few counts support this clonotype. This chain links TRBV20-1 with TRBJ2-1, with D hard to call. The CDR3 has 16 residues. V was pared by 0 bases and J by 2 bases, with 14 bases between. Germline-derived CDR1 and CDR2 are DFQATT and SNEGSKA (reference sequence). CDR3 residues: CSARESSRVTYNEQFF. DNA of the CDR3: TGCAGTGCTAGAGAATCTAGTCGGGTTACCTACAATGAGCAGTTCTTC.

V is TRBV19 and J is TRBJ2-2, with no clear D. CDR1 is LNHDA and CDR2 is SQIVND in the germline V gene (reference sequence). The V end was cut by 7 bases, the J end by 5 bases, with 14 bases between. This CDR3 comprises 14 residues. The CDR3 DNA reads TGTGCCAGTAATGCAGCGTTACTAACCGGGGAGCTGTTTTTT. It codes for CASNAALLTGELFF. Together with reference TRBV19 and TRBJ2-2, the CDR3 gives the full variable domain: DGGITQSPKYLFRKEGQNVTLSCEQNLNHDAMYWYRQDPGQGLRLIYYSQIVNDFQKGDIAEGYSVSREKKESFPLTVTSAQKNPTAFYLCASNAALLTGELFFGEGSRLTVL.

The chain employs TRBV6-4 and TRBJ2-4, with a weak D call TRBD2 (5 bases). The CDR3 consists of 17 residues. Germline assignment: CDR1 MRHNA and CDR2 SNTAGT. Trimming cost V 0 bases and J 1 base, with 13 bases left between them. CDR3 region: CASSDSRRRWAKNIQYF. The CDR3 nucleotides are TGTGCCAGCAGTGACTCCCGGAGGCGGTGGGCCAAAAACATTCAGTACTTC.

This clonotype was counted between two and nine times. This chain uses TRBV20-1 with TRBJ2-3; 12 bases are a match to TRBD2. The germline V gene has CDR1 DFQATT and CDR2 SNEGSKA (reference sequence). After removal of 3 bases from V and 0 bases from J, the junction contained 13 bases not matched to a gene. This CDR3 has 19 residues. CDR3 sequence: CSASDGRLAGGVSTDTQYF. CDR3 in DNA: TGCAGTGCTAGCGACGGACGCCTAGCGGGAGGGGTGAGCACAGATACGCAGTATTTT.

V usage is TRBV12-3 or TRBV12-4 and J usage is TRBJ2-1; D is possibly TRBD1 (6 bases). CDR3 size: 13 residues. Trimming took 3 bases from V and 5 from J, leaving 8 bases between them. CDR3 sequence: CASSFPGDNEQFF. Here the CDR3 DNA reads TGTGCCAGCAGTTTCCCAGGGGACAATGAGCAGTTCTTC.